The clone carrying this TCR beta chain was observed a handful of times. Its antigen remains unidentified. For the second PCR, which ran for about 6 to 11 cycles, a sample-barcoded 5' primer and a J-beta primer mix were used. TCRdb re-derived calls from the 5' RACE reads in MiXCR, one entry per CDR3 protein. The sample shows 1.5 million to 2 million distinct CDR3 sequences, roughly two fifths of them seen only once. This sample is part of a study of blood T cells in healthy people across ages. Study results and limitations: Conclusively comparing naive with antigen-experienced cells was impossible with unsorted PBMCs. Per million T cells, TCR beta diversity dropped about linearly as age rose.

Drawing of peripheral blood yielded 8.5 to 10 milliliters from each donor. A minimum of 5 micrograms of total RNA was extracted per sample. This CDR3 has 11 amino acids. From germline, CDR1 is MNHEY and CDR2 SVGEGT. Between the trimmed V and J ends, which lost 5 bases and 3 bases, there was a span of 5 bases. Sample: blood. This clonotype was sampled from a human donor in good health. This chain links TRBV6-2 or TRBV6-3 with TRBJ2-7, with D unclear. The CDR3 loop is CASSGIYEQYF. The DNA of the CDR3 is TGTGCCAGCAGTGGGATCTACGAGCAGTACTTC.